Listed below are T cell receptor beta chains from one sample, sequenced in a study of immune heterogeneity within non-small cell lung tumors. TCRdb analysed the multiplex PCR reads with MiXCR anew, one entry per CDR3 protein. The sample comprises under 2,500 distinct CDR3 sequences, under 30% of which are singletons, and approximately 8% rests with the top ten. The sequenced sample consisted of lung tumor tissue. Receptor source: a woman aged 55-69 years with non-small cell lung cancer. Each CDR3 is given with its conserved first and last residue. The D gene is left open where the match is weak. The size field is filled for only some rows; it gives once, few, many or a size class.

v_gene	d_gene	j_gene	abundance	CDR3aa	CDR3nt
TRBV5-1	TRBD1	TRBJ1-6	.	CASSWLWDRRSPLHF	TGCGCCAGCAGCTGGCTCTGGGACAGGAGGTCACCCCTCCACTTT
TRBV25-1	.	TRBJ1-1	.	CASSERGKNTESFF	TGTGCCAGCAGTGAACGGGGTAAGAACACTGAATCTTTCTTT
TRBV15	.	TRBJ1-4	.	CATSSEQGPNEKLFF	TGTGCCACCAGCTCAGAACAGGGTCCTAATGAAAAACTGTTTTTT
TRBV3-1	TRBD2	TRBJ2-7	medium-sized	CASSLASGRAREQYF	TGTGCCAGCAGCCTTGCTAGCGGGAGGGCGAGGGAGCAGTACTTC
TRBV12-3/TRBV12-4	.	TRBJ2-7	few	CASSLGRTAYEQYF	TGTGCCAGCAGTTTAGGAAGAACAGCCTACGAGCAGTACTTC
TRBV4-2	TRBD2	TRBJ2-3	.	CASSPTSLLADSTDTQYF	TGTGCCAGCAGCCCCACCTCCCTACTAGCGGACAGCACAGATACGCAGTATTTT
TRBV10-3	TRBD2	TRBJ2-7	medium-sized	CAISAFTSGSAYEQYF	TGTGCCATCAGTGCCTTTACTAGCGGGAGCGCTTACGAGCAGTACTTC
TRBV28	.	TRBJ2-3	.	CASNPWDGTDTKYF	TGTGCCAGCAATCCCTGGGACGGCACAGATACGAAGTATTTT
TRBV28	.	TRBJ1-6	medium-sized	CASSTGDIKNSPLHF	TGTGCCAGCAGCACCGGGGACATTAAAAATTCACCCCTCCACTTT
TRBV18	TRBD1	TRBJ2-1	.	CASSPPNSGGLFF	TGTGCCAGCTCACCACCTAACTCAGGGGGTCTGTTCTTC
TRBV12-3/TRBV12-4	.	TRBJ2-5	once	CASCCGQETHYF	TGTGCCAGCTGTTGCGGGCAAGAGACCCATTACTTC
TRBV3-1	TRBD2	TRBJ2-7	.	CASSKGSGEWYYEQYF	TGTGCCAGCAGCAAGGGGAGCGGGGAGTGGTACTACGAGCAGTACTTC
TRBV10-3	.	TRBJ1-3	.	CAISGYAGLSSGNTIYF	TGTGCCATCAGTGGATACGCAGGGCTAAGCTCTGGAAACACCATATATTTT
TRBV12-3/TRBV12-4	.	TRBJ1-1	.	CASSLSWGMNTEAFF	TGTGCCAGCAGTTTAAGTTGGGGGATGAACACTGAAGCTTTCTTT
TRBV6-1	.	TRBJ2-5	few	CASRGSAETQYF	TGTGCCAGCAGAGGTAGTGCAGAGACCCAGTACTTC
TRBV29-1	.	TRBJ2-7	few	CSVEVVTGSEQYF	TGCAGCGTTGAAGTTGTAACAGGATCCGAGCAGTACTTC
TRBV5-1	TRBD2	TRBJ2-7	few	CASSSGLAGANYEQYF	TGCGCCAGCAGCTCAGGACTAGCGGGGGCCAACTACGAGCAGTACTTC
TRBV28	TRBD1	TRBJ1-4	large	CASSPGQGGMEKLFF	TGTGCCAGCAGTCCGGGACAGGGAGGGATGGAAAAACTGTTTTTT
TRBV6-5	TRBD2	TRBJ2-1	few	CASSYSLLAGGPGNEQFF	TGTGCCAGCAGTTACTCGTTACTAGCGGGAGGGCCGGGAAATGAGCAGTTCTTC
TRBV6-2/TRBV6-3	TRBD2	TRBJ2-1	.	CASSPTSGSNNEQFF	TGTGCCAGCAGCCCGACTAGCGGGAGTAACAATGAGCAGTTCTTC
TRBV7-9	.	TRBJ1-2	.	CANSLANNYGYTF	TGTGCCAACAGCTTAGCCAATAACTATGGCTACACCTTC
TRBV5-6	.	TRBJ2-7	few	CASSLTGQTYEQYF	TGTGCCAGCAGCCTTACAGGACAGACCTACGAGCAGTACTTC
TRBV2	TRBD2	TRBJ2-1	few	CASSERSSGRVLYNEQFF	TGTGCCAGCAGTGAGCGTTCTAGCGGGAGGGTCCTTTACAATGAGCAGTTCTTC
TRBV18	.	TRBJ1-6	medium-sized	CASSPRQERSYNSPLHF	TGTGCCAGCTCACCCAGACAGGAACGCTCCTATAATTCACCCCTCCACTTT
TRBV12-3/TRBV12-4	.	TRBJ1-5	.	CASGPDRRRPQHF	TGTGCCAGCGGACCCGACAGGAGGCGGCCCCAGCATTTT
TRBV28	TRBD1	TRBJ1-4	large	CASSPGQGAWRNFFF	TGTGCCAGCAGTCCCGGACAGGGGGCATGGAGAAATTTTTTTTTT
TRBV3-1	.	TRBJ1-2	.	CASSQAAGEGCTF	TGTGCCAGCAGCCAAGCTGCCGGGGAAGGCTGCACCTTC